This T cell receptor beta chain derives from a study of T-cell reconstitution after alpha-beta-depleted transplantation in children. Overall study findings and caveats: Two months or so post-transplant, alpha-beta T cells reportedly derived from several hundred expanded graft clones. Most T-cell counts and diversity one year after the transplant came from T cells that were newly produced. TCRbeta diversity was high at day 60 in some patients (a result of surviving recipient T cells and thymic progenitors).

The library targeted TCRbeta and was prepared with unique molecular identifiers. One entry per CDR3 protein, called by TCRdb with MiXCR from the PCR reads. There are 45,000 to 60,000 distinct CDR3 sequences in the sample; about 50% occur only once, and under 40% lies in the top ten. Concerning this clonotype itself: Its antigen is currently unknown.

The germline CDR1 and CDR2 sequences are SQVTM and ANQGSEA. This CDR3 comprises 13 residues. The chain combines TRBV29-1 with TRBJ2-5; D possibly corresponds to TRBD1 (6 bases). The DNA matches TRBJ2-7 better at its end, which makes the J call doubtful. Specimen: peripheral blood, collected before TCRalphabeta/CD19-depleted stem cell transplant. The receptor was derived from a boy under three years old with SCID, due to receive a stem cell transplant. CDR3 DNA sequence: TGCAGCGTTGCTGGGGGCGCAAGTTACGAGCAGTACTTC. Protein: CSVAGGASYEQYF.